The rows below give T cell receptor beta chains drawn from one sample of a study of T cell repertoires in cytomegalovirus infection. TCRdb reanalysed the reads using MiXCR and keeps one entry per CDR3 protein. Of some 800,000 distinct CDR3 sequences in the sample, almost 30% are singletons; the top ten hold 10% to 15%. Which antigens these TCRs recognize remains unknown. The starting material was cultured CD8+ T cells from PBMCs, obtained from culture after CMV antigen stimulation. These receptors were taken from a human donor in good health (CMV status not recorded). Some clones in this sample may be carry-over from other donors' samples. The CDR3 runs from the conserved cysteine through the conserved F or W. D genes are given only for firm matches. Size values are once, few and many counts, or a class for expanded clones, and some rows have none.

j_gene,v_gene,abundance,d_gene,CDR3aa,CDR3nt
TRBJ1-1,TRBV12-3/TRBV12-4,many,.,CASTLGGMNTEAFF,TGTGCCAGCACCCTAGGGGGAATGAACACTGAAGCTTTCTTT
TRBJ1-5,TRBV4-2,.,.,CVSSQEAPEYSNQPQHF,TGTGTCAGCAGCCAAGAAGCACCCGAATATAGCAATCAGCCCCAGCATTTT
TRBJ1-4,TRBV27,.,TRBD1,CASQGAVNEKLFF,TGTGCCAGCCAGGGGGCGGTTAATGAAAAACTGTTTTTT
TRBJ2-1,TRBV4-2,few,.,CASSLSGELWSSYNEQFF,TGTGCCAGCAGCCTGTCTGGGGAACTTTGGAGCTCCTACAATGAGCAGTTCTTC
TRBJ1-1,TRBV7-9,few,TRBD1,CASIHGTGLGTNTEAFF,TGTGCCAGCATCCACGGGACAGGGCTAGGAACGAACACTGAAGCTTTCTTT
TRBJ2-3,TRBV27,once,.,CASSSTQNRADTQYF,TGTGCCAGCAGTTCTACCCAGAACAGGGCAGATACGCAGTATTTT
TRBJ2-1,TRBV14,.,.,CASSQEGGAILPSYNEQFF,TGTGCCAGCAGCCAAGAAGGGGGGGCCATTCTTCCCTCCTACAATGAGCAGTTCTTC
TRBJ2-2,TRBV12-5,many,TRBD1,CASGSRPHRGENTGELFF,TGTGCTAGTGGTTCCCGTCCACACAGGGGAGAGAACACCGGGGAGCTGTTTTTT
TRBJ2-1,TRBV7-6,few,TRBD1,CASSLNRGTGAYNEQFF,TGTGCCAGCAGCTTAAACAGGGGGACAGGGGCTTACAATGAGCAGTTCTTC
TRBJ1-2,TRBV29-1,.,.,CSVEGTQGYHDYGYTF,TGCAGCGTTGAAGGAACTCAGGGTTATCATGACTATGGCTACACCTTC
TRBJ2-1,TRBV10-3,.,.,CAISESLGVRSNEQFF,TGTGCCATCAGTGAGTCGTTGGGGGTACGATCCAATGAGCAGTTCTTC
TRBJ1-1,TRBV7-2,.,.,CASRWGGEAFF,TGTGCCAGCAGGTGGGGGGGAGAAGCTTTCTTT
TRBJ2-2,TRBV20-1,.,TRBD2,CSASEGGKGIGELFF,TGCAGTGCTAGTGAGGGAGGGAAGGGCATCGGGGAGCTGTTTTTT
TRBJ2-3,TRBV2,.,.,CASIDPRQRDTQYF,TGTGCCAGCATTGACCCCAGGCAAAGAGATACGCAGTATTTT
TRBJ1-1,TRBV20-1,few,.,CSARGQWGDTEAFF,TGCAGTGCTAGAGGACAGTGGGGCGACACTGAAGCTTTCTTT
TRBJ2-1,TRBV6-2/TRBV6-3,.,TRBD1,CASRHRGGAYNEQFF,TGTGCCAGCAGGCACCGAGGGGGCGCCTACAATGAGCAGTTCTTC
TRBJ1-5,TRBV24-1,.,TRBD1,CATSDPGQGDFDQPQHF,TGTGCCACCAGTGACCCGGGACAGGGTGATTTCGATCAGCCCCAGCATTTT
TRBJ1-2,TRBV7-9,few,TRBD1,CASSLAGDRGMRSDYGYTF,TGTGCCAGCAGCTTAGCTGGGGACAGGGGTATGAGATCGGACTATGGCTACACCTTC
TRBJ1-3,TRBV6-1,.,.,CASSEVPGGNTIYF,TGTGCCAGCAGTGAAGTGCCAGGGGGAAACACCATATATTTT
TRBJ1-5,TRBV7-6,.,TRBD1,CASSRTGGADQPQHF,TGTGCCAGCAGCCGGACAGGGGGCGCGGATCAGCCCCAGCATTTT
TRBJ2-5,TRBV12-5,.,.,CASGPQETQYF,TGTGCTAGTGGTCCGCAAGAGACCCAGTACTTC
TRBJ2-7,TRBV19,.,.,CASSIVRQRVYEQYF,TGTGCCAGTAGTATTGTCCGACAAAGGGTCTACGAGCAGTACTTC
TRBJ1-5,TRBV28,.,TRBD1,CASSPRQGIQPQHF,TGTGCCAGCAGCCCCAGACAGGGGATCCAGCCCCAGCATTTT
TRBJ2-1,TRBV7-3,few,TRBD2,CASSLMAGEGIEQFF,TGTGCCAGCAGCTTAATGGCGGGGGAGGGCATTGAGCAGTTCTTC
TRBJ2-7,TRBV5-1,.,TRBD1,CASSHRDRERGSYEQYF,TGCGCCAGCAGCCACCGGGACAGGGAACGAGGCTCCTACGAGCAGTACTTC
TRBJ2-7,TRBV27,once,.,CASSSDFWTGRAYEQYF,TGTGCCAGCAGTTCTGACTTCTGGACAGGGAGGGCCTACGAGCAGTACTTC
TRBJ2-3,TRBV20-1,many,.,CSARDDSRGTDTQYF,TGCAGTGCTAGAGATGACTCCAGGGGCACAGATACGCAGTATTTT
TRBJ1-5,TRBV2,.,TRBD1,CASTEWGTGLGNQPQHF,TGTGCCAGCACCGAGTGGGGGACAGGGCTCGGCAATCAGCCCCAGCATTTT
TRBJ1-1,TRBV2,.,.,CASPGGGEAFF,TGTGCCAGCCCCGGAGGCGGAGAAGCTTTCTTT
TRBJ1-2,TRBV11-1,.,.,CASSEETGYGYTF,TGTGCCAGCAGCGAGGAGACAGGCTATGGCTACACCTTC
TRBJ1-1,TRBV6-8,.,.,CASRQGNLKAFF,TGTGCCAGCAGACAGGGTAATCTAAAAGCTTTCTTT
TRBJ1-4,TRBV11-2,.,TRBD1,CASSRWTGVEKLFF,TGTGCCAGCAGCCGATGGACAGGGGTTGAAAAACTGTTTTTT
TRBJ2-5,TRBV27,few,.,CASRRGGGLRNQYF,TGTGCCAGCAGACGGGGCGGGGGCCTCCGGAACCAGTACTTC
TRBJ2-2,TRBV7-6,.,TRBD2,CASSLAGLAGTGELFF,TGTGCTAGCAGCTTAGCGGGACTAGCGGGCACCGGGGAGCTGTTTTTT
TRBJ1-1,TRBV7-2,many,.,CASSLVKGVEAFF,TGTGCCAGCAGCTTAGTAAAGGGGGTGGAAGCTTTCTTT
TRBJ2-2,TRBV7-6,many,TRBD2,CASSPTWAGENGELFF,TGTGCCAGCAGCCCAACGTGGGCGGGGGAGAACGGGGAGCTGTTTTTT
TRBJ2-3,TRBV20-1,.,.,CSAHPGESTDTQYF,TGCAGTGCCCACCCCGGTGAGAGCACAGATACGCAGTATTTT
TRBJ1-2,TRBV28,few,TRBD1,CASSFRGDSEGYTF,TGTGCCAGCAGTTTTAGGGGGGACAGTGAAGGCTACACCTTC
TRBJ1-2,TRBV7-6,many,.,CASSPRIGDYGYTF,TGTGCCAGCAGCCCCCGTATAGGGGACTATGGCTACACCTTC
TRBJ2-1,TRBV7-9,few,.,CASRSGGRDEQFF,TGTGCCAGCAGGTCCGGGGGGCGGGATGAGCAGTTCTTC
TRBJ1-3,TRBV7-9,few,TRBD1,CASSSGTGTGNTIYF,TGTGCCAGCAGCTCAGGGACAGGGACTGGAAACACCATATATTTT
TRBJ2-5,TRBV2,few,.,CASSRGDETQYF,TGTGCCAGTTCTAGGGGGGATGAGACCCAGTACTTC
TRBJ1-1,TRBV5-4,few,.,CASSSPQENTEAFF,TGTGCCAGCAGCTCCCCTCAAGAGAACACTGAAGCTTTCTTT
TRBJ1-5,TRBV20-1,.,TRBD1,CSATLTGRIGNQPQHF,TGCAGTGCTACCCTGACAGGGCGGATCGGCAATCAGCCCCAGCATTTT
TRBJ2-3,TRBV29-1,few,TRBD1,CSFAGGRTDTQYF,TGCAGCTTCGCAGGGGGCCGCACAGATACGCAGTATTTT
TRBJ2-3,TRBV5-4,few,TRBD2,CASSPIGSLAGGNTDTQYF,TGTGCCAGCAGCCCGATAGGATCTCTAGCGGGGGGGAACACAGATACGCAGTATTTT
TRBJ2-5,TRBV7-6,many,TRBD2,CASSLFWRGESGKTQYF,TGTGCCAGCAGCTTATTTTGGCGGGGGGAGAGTGGGAAGACCCAGTACTTC
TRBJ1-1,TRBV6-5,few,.,CASSYPGMNTEAFF,TGTGCCAGCAGTTATCCAGGGATGAACACTGAAGCTTTCTTT
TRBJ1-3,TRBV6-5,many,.,CASSYASGNTIYF,TGTGCCAGCAGTTACGCGTCAGGCAACACCATATATTTT